This T cell receptor beta chain was sequenced during a study of T cells after yellow fever vaccination. Findings and limits, study-wide: Reappearing after the booster were most of the clones from primary vaccination (approximately 96% CD4, 85% to 90% CD8). It was the secondary response that reached its peak faster, day 5 versus 15, but it was weaker. The study noted that FACS-sorted repertoires could contain abundant clonotypes contaminating from the bulk population.

The V and J ends lost 5 bases and 5 bases respectively, with 19 bases between them. CDR1 is LGHDT, CDR2 YNNKEL, per germline (reference sequence). This CDR3 region has 15 residues. This clonotype was detected many times. Its antigen is as yet unknown. A process of 5'RACE template switching, which added a universal primer site and UMIs, was used to make TCR cDNA. TCRdb ran MiXCR on the 5' RACE reads and lists one entry per CDR3 protein. The sample shows about 160,000 distinct CDR3 sequences, under 7.5% of them seen only once. J is TRBJ2-7 and V is TRBV3-1; tentative D call: TRBD1 (6 bases). This receptor was taken from a man between 18 and 35 years old who received the YFV17D yellow fever vaccine. Sample: CD4+ T cells sorted from PBMCs, taken less than 6 days after the first yellow fever vaccination. The CDR3 coding sequence is TGTGCCAGCAGCTCAGGGCCAGGGGAATTCAACGAGCAGTACGTC. It codes for CASSSGPGEFNEQYV.